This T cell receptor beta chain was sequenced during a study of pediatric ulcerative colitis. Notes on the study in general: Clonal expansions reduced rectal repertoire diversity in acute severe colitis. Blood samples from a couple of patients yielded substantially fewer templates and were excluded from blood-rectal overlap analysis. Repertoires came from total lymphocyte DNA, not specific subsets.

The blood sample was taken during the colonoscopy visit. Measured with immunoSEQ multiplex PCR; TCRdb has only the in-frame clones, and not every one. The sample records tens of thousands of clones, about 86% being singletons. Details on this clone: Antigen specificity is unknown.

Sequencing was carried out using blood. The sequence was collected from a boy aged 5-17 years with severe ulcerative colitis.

CDR3 in amino acids: CASSLVASGRGNEQFF. The CDR3, as DNA: TGTGCCAGCAGCTTAGTGGCTAGCGGGAGAGGCAATGAGCAGTTCTTC. V is TRBV7-2 and J is TRBJ2-1, with 10 nucleotides matching TRBD2. This CDR3 comprises 16 residues. J was trimmed by 6 bases and V by 1 base; bases with no gene match: 6. Germline V gene lookup returns CDR1 SGHTA and CDR2 FQGNSA.